The text below deals with one TCR beta chain. What it recognizes is unknown. The CDR3 has 15 amino acids. V was clipped by 6 bases and J by 0 bases; unmatched bases: 4. Germline V lookup: CDR1 SGHAT, CDR2 FQNNGV. The RNA input was about 0.5 to 1 ug, and it was reverse transcribed with random hexamers. An immunoSEQ multiplex PCR generated amplified TCR beta CDR3 products spanning 54 Vbeta and 13 Jbeta. TCRdb re-called the immunoSEQ multiplex PCR reads with MiXCR, one entry per CDR3 protein. The data hold about 150,000 distinct CDR3 sequences, with around 96% observed a single time. Peripheral blood CD8+ and CD4+ T cells were profiled by TCR beta sequencing. TEMRA cells were FACS-enriched, with CD8+ and CD4+ T cells isolated negatively. This specimen belongs to a study of CD8 T cells in Susac syndrome. Whole-study findings and limits: Acknowledgment was made by the study that its TCR sequencing and HLA analysis involved a relatively small number of individuals.

The sequenced sample was CD8+ T cells from PBMCs. J is TRBJ2-3 and V is TRBV11-2; TRBD2 agrees at 9 bases. This TCR derives from a human donor with multiple sclerosis. CDR3 loop: CASSIAGVSTDTQYF. CDR3 coding DNA: TGTGCCAGCAGTATAGCGGGGGTTAGCACAGATACGCAGTATTTT.